A single sample gave rise to the 18 T cell receptor beta chains below, sequenced in a study of beta chain features in type 1 diabetes. Sequencing targeted expressed TCRB transcripts, as all isolated RNA had been reverse transcribed. TCRdb's table, derived via immunoSEQ multiplex PCR, lists solely in-frame clones and lacks some. In the table there are roughly 400,000 clones, about 15% of which are singletons. The source material was naive CD4+ T cells from blood. The receptors originated from a woman aged 18-30 years in good health.

This clone appeared a few times. The chain couples TRBV28 to TRBJ1-2; 9 bases are shared with TRBD1. The CDR3 spans 14 residues. Germline CDR1 MDHEN, CDR2 SYDVKM. The V segment lost 8 bases and the J segment 8 bases; nucleotides outside the gene matches: 12. CDR3 nucleotides: TGTGCCAGCTGCACGGACAGGGGAGTAAGAGGCTACACCTTC. Its translation: CASCTDRGVRGYTF.

The chain recombines TRBV7-6 with TRBJ1-2; D is uncertain. The CDR3 contains 14 residues. The V end lost 4 bases, the J end lost 7 bases, and 16 bases lay between the germline ends. CDR1 and CDR2 from the germline V gene are SGHVS and FNYEAQ. CDR3 sequence (DNA): TGTGCCAGCAGCTCGAACCCGGGGTGGGGTGGCTACACCTTC. As protein: CASSSNPGWGGYTF.

The table lists this clone with a count of one. The J gene is TRBJ1-4, the V gene TRBV28, with D maybe TRBD1 (5 bases). Germline loops: CDR1 MDHEN, CDR2 SYDVKM. The CDR3 is 13 amino acids. The germline V and J ends were trimmed by 4 bases and 6 bases, with 9 bases remaining between them. The CDR3 coding sequence is TGTGCCAGCAGTTGGGGGGGTCATGAAAAACTGTTTTTT. The encoded protein is CASSWGGHEKLFF.

This chain joins TRBV27 and TRBJ2-1; 7 positions agree with TRBD2. J lost 3 bases, V lost 5 bases, and 7 bases had no gene match. The V gene's germline CDR1 is MNHEY and CDR2 SMNVEV (reference sequence). The CDR3 loop spans 15 amino acids. CDR3 amino acids: CASSPRLANYNEQFF. The CDR3, as DNA: TGTGCCAGCAGTCCCCGACTAGCCAACTACAATGAGCAGTTCTTC.

This clone turned up a few times. The V call is TRBV5-1, the J call TRBJ1-3; D gene unclear. The V gene lost 4 bases and the J gene lost 2 bases, with 16 bases spanning the gap. This CDR3 has 16 residues. Germline V lookup: CDR1 SGHRS, CDR2 YFSETQ. CDR3 coding DNA: TGCGCCAGCAGCCCATGGGCGGAAGCGGCTGGAAACACCATATATTTT. Translating gives CASSPWAEAAGNTIYF.

This clone was seen only a few times. The chain joins TRBV4-2 to TRBJ2-3, with 11 bases lining up with TRBD2. The V and J ends lost 3 bases and 5 bases, in that order; junction bases with no gene match: 7. This CDR3 contains 16 residues. The germline V gene has CDR1 LGHNA and CDR2 YNFKEQ. For the CDR3, the DNA is TGTGCCAGCAGCCATAGCGGGAGGGCCCTCGGAGATACGCAGTATTTT. The encoded protein is CASSHSGRALGDTQYF.

The rearrangement joins TRBV28 to TRBJ2-1; D possibly corresponds to TRBD2 (5 bases). This CDR3 has 15 amino acids. Germline loops: CDR1 MDHEN, CDR2 SYDVKM. V was shortened by 3 bases and J by 2 bases, with 11 bases between the two germline ends. CDR3 region: CASSFGDPAYNEQFF. The CDR3 DNA is TGTGCCAGCAGTTTCGGGGATCCAGCCTACAATGAGCAGTTCTTC.

The table lists this clone with a few counts. V gene TRBV4-2 combines with J gene TRBJ2-1; unclear D gene. The germline V gene encodes CDR1 LGHNA and CDR2 YNFKEQ. The CDR3 contains 15 residues. V lost 0 bases and J lost 8, with 14 bases in between. The DNA of the CDR3 is TGTGCCAGCAGCCAAGAATTAACCCAGTGGCATGAGCAGTTCTTC. It encodes CASSQELTQWHEQFF.

This clone was observed a few times. CDR3 in amino acids: CAWSLLGQGQEYF. CDR3 nucleotides: TGTGCCTGGAGTCTCCTCGGACAGGGCCAGGAGTACTTC. The chain is built from TRBV30 and TRBJ2-7; 8 bases fit TRBD1. The CDR3 has 13 amino acids. Germline CDR1 is GTSNPN and CDR2 is SVGIG (reference sequence). V lost 2 bases and J lost 11; bases outside the gene matches: 11.

The chain carries TRBV28 and TRBJ2-4; TRBD2 aligns across 8 bases. The germline CDR1 and CDR2 sequences are MDHEN and SYDVKM. This CDR3 contains 16 residues. The J segment lost 2 bases and the V segment lost 6 bases, leaving 9 bases of the junction unmatched. Here the CDR3 DNA reads TGTGCCAGCAGCACCAGCGGGAGCGGAACCAAAAACATTCAGTACTTC. It is translated as CASSTSGSGTKNIQYF.

This clone was counted only a few times. The genes are TRBV29-1 and TRBJ2-7, with TRBD1 identical over 7 bases. In germline, CDR1 is SQVTM, CDR2 ANQGSEA. With 4 bases clipped from V and 4 bases from J, the junction kept 7 bases outside the gene matches. There are 13 residues in the CDR3. Written as DNA, the CDR3 is TGCAGCGTTGCATACCGGGACAGTTACGAGCAGTACTTC. Its translation: CSVAYRDSYEQYF.

This clone occurred a few times. The V gene is TRBV5-4, the J gene TRBJ2-7, with 9 nucleotides matching TRBD2. With 0 bases clipped from V and 2 bases from J, the junction kept 3 bases outside the gene matches. Germline lookup yields CDR1 SGHNT and CDR2 YYREEE (reference sequence). This CDR3 comprises 15 residues. This CDR3 reads CASSLAAGGAYEQYF. In DNA form, the CDR3 reads TGTGCCAGCAGCTTGGCGGCGGGAGGGGCCTACGAGCAGTACTTC.

This clone was counted between two and nine times. J is TRBJ1-5 and V is TRBV6-6; no reliable D call. This CDR3 contains 15 residues. Trimming cost V 5 bases and J 2 bases, with 13 bases left between them. Germline CDR1 MNHNY, CDR2 SVGAGI (reference sequence). CDR3: CASSPSGRGNQPQHF. The CDR3 region has the DNA TGTGCCAGCAGTCCTTCCGGGAGGGGCAATCAGCCCCAGCATTTT.

This clone has just a few counts. The CDR3 is CASSLVGGITGANVLTF. The CDR3 DNA follows: TGTGCCAGCAGCTTAGTAGGAGGGATCACTGGGGCCAACGTCCTGACTTTC. This sequence joins TRBV7-2 and TRBJ2-6; perhaps TRBD2 as D (6 bases). Trimming pared 1 base from V and 2 bases from J, leaving 12 bases between. Germline V CDR1 and CDR2: SGHTA, FQGNSA. The length of the CDR3 is 17 residues.

This clone has a handful of counts. The chain employs TRBV5-1 and TRBJ1-2, with D uncertain. The germline V gene has CDR1 SGHRS and CDR2 YFSETQ. With 0 bases removed from V and 3 bases from J, the gap between germline ends came to 3 bases. CDR3 length: 12 amino acids. For the CDR3, the DNA is TGCGCCAGCAGCTTGGCTGACTATGGCTACACCTTC. Protein: CASSLADYGYTF.

This rearrangement joins TRBV9 to TRBJ2-1; D call uncertain. The ends were cut back, 1 base at V and 2 bases at J, with 13 bases in the middle. Germline V gene data show CDR1 as SGDLS and CDR2 as YYNGEE. The CDR3 runs 16 residues. The CDR3 is CASSVSVSVTYNEQFF. As DNA, the CDR3 is TGTGCCAGCAGCGTAAGCGTTTCAGTAACCTACAATGAGCAGTTCTTC.

The chain couples TRBV29-1 to TRBJ2-2; D gene uncertain. The CDR3 has 13 residues. V was trimmed by 2 bases and J by 1 base, leaving 5 bases between them. The germline V gene encodes CDR1 SQVTM and CDR2 ANQGSEA. The CDR3 loop reads CSVERRNTGELFF. The CDR3 nucleotides read TGCAGCGTTGAACGCAGGAACACCGGGGAGCTGTTTTTT.

The rearrangement uses TRBV30 and TRBJ1-1; perhaps TRBD1 as D (5 bases). Germline CDR1 GTSNPN, CDR2 SVGIG (reference sequence). V was cut by 0 bases and J by 10 bases, with 18 bases left in between. CDR3 length equals 14 residues. The CDR3 DNA reads as TGTGCCTGGAGTGTACTCGGGACTGTGGGCTCAGCTTTCTTT. As protein: CAWSVLGTVGSAFF.